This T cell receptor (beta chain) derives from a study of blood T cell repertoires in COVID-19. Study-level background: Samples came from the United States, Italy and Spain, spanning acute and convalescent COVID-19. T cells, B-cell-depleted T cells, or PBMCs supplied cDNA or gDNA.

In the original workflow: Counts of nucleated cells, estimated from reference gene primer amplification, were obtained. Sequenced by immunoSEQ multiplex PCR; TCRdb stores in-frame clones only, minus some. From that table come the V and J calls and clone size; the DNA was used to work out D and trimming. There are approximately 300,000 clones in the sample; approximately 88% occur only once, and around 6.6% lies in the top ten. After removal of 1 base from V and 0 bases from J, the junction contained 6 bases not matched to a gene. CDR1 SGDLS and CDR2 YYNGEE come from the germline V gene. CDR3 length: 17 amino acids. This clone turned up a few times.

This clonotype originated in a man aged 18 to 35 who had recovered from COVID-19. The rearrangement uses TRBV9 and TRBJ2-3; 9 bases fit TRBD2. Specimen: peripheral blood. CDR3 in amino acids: CASSVTGGGASTDTQYF. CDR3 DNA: TGTGCCAGCAGCGTAACTGGCGGGGGGGCTAGCACAGATACGCAGTATTTT.